This entry is about one TCR beta chain. The antigen is undetermined. Trimming removed 4 bases at V and 10 bases at J, with 17 bases between. Germline V CDR1 and CDR2: SNHLY, FYNNEI. The CDR3 extends over 15 amino acids. Some clones are missing from TCRdb's copy, which holds only in-frame ones; the method was immunoSEQ multiplex PCR. The repertoire holds more than 95,000 clones, with roughly 93% as singletons. Thawed PBMCs were FACS-sorted into unstimulated CD4+CD25+CD127- regulatory T cells, CD4+CD25- non-regulatory cells, CD4 and CD8 cells. This sample was taken from a study of Tregs in tolerant kidney transplant recipients. Study-wide points: Findings come from small patient numbers and require larger validation. Expanding Tregs on activated donor B cells appeared to best identify donor-specific TCRbeta clones. Biological reproducibility was not directly addressed in this study.

Material: CD4+ T cells from blood. The TCR sequence derives from a human donor in good health. The chain couples TRBV2 to TRBJ1-6; D is possibly TRBD1 (6 bases). This CDR3 reads CASSGQQGGRSPLHF. As DNA, the CDR3 is TGTGCCAGCAGTGGGCAACAGGGAGGAAGATCACCCCTCCACTTT.